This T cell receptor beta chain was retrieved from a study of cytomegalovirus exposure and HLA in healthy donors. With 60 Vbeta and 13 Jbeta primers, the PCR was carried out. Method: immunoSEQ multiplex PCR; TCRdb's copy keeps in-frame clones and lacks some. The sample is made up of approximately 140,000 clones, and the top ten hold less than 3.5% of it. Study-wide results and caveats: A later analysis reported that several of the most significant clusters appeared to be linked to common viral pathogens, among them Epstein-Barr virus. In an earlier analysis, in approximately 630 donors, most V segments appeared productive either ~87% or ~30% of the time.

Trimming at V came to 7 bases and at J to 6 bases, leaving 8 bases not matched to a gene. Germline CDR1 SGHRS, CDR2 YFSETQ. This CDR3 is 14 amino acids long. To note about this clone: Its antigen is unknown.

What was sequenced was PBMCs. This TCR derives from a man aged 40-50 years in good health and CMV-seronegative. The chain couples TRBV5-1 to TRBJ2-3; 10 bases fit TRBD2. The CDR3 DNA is TGCGCCAGCCGACCTAGCGGGGGTTCGGATACGCAGTATTTT. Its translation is CASRPSGGSDTQYF.